The clone carrying this TCR beta chain was detected many times. The J segment lost 6 bases and the V segment lost 5 bases, leaving 8 bases of the junction unmatched. Germline V gene sequence: CDR1 MNHEY, CDR2 SVGAGI. The CDR3 runs 14 residues. TCRdb re-analysed the RT-PCR reads in MiXCR, keeping a single row per CDR3 protein. The table records more than 600,000 distinct CDR3 sequences, 14% of them present only once. The V gene is TRBV6-5, the J gene TRBJ2-3; 7 nucleotides agree with TRBD2. The sample taken for sequencing was memory CD4+ T cells from blood. The sequence was obtained from a female donor in good health, serving as a healthy control. The CDR3 DNA reads TGTGCCAGCAGTACCCCGGGGGGAATCGATACGCAGTATTTT. It encodes CASSTPGGIDTQYF.